These 8 T cell receptor beta chains came from one sample sequenced in a study of T cell responses to AZD1222 COVID-19 vaccine. Sequencing used immunoSEQ multiplex PCR; TCRdb keeps in-frame clones, though not all of them. Of about 78,000 clones in the sample, 82% were seen once. This material consisted of peripheral blood, taken on day 0 of AZD1222 vaccination. These receptors all stem from an adult in good health.

This clone appeared a few times. V and J are TRBV4-1 and TRBJ1-3, with D possibly being TRBD1 (6 bases). CDR1 and CDR2 from the germline V gene are MGHRA and YSYEKL. V was pared by 6 bases and J by 0 bases, with 15 bases between. The CDR3 sequence is 16 residues long. CDR3 nucleotides: TGCGCCAGCAGTCGCGAACCAGGGGACTCTGGAAACACCATATATTTT. This gives the protein CASSREPGDSGNTIYF.

This clone has more than one count but fewer than ten. The chain joins TRBV7-9 to TRBJ1-3, with D unclear. Germline CDR1 SEHNR, CDR2 FQNEAQ (reference sequence). The germline V and J ends were trimmed by 4 bases and 0 bases, with 16 bases remaining between them. This CDR3 is built from 17 residues. The CDR3 spells CASSSTTHRSSGNTIYF. CDR3 DNA: TGTGCCAGCAGCTCAACGACTCACCGGAGCTCTGGAAACACCATATATTTT.

A word on this clone: One end of the junction varies from germline; a read error may be responsible. The chain carries TRBV19 and TRBJ2-3, with TRBD1 matching over 8 bases. Germline V lookup: CDR1 LNHDA, CDR2 SQIVND (reference sequence). CDR3 length: 14 residues. Here the CDR3 DNA reads TGTGCCAGTAGTTTAGACAGGGGACAAGATACGCAGTATTTT. It translates to CASSLDRGQDTQYF.

The chain recombines TRBV5-1 with TRBJ1-2; 10 bases fit TRBD1. The CDR3 contains 17 residues. V shed 0 bases, J shed 7 bases, and the junction held 12 bases outside the gene matches. Germline assignment: CDR1 SGHRS and CDR2 YFSETQ. CDR3 region: CASSLGRDRGSVSGYTF. The CDR3 coding sequence is TGCGCCAGCAGCTTGGGCCGGGACAGGGGATCCGTCTCTGGCTACACCTTC. The whole variable domain, remainder taken from reference TRBV5-1 and TRBJ1-2, is KAGVTQTPRYLIKTRGQQVTLSCSPISGHRSVSWYQQTPGQGLQFLFEYFSETQRNKGNFPGRFSGRQFSNSRSEMNVSTLELGDSALYLCASSLGRDRGSVSGYTFGSGTRLTVV.

The count of this clone is one. The chain combines TRBV15 with TRBJ2-5, with D tentatively TRBD1 (5 bases). Germline V gene data show CDR1 as LNHNV and CDR2 as YYDKDF (reference sequence). Trimming removed 3 bases from V and 4 bases from J, with 18 bases in between. The CDR3 runs to 16 residues. CDR3 bases: TGTGCCACCAGCAGGCCCGAGCAGGGATTGCGAGAGACCCAGTACTTC. This sequence encodes CATSRPEQGLRETQYF.

The V call is TRBV4-3, the J call TRBJ2-3, with 7 bases that match TRBD1. Unmatched junction bases numbered 9, after V lost 3 bases and J lost 0 bases. CDR3 size: 17 residues. The germline gives CDR1 LGHNA, CDR2 YSLEER. DNA of the CDR3: TGCGCCAGCAGCCAGGCCCGAGGGACAGAGAGCACAGATACGCAGTATTTT. It specifies CASSQARGTESTDTQYF.

The CDR3 nucleotides read TGTGCCAGCAGCTTAGGTGCGGGGCCTAGCACAGATACGCAGTATTTT. Amino acid sequence: CASSLGAGPSTDTQYF. V and J are TRBV11-3 and TRBJ2-3, with D maybe TRBD2 (6 bases). This CDR3 has 16 amino acids. Trimming pared 1 base from V and 0 bases from J, leaving 11 bases between. CDR1 and CDR2 from the germline V gene are SGHNT and YENEEA.

This rearrangement joins TRBV7-9 to TRBJ2-3, with 9 bases aligning to TRBD2. CDR1 and CDR2 (germline): SEHNR, FQNEAQ (reference sequence). Trimming took 1 base from V and 6 from J; bases not matched to a gene: 5. This CDR3 is 15 amino acids long. This CDR3 reads CASSLDAGGPDTQYF. The CDR3 DNA sequence: TGTGCCAGCAGCTTAGACGCGGGAGGGCCCGATACGCAGTATTTT.